These 2 T cell receptor beta chains share one sample of origin, sequenced in a study of CD8+ T cells in alopecia areata. The authors extracted RNA and reverse transcribed it into cDNA as the sequencing template. Measured with immunoSEQ multiplex PCR; TCRdb has only the in-frame clones, and not every one. The sample shows 150,000 to 200,000 clones, approximately 70% of them seen only once. The starting material was CD8+ T cells sorted from blood, obtained at week 0. The receptors come from a human donor with alopecia areata.

This clone was seen more than once but under ten times. The V call is TRBV5-1, the J call TRBJ2-1; D is ambiguous. V gave up 2 bases and J gave up 5 bases, with 11 bases separating them. The CDR3 contains 14 residues. Germline lookup yields CDR1 SGHRS and CDR2 YFSETQ. This CDR3 reads CASSFSGPNNEQFF. CDR3 DNA: TGCGCCAGCAGCTTCTCCGGTCCGAACAATGAGCAGTTCTTC. Complete variable domain (other parts from reference TRBV5-1 and TRBJ2-1): KAGVTQTPRYLIKTRGQQVTLSCSPISGHRSVSWYQQTPGQGLQFLFEYFSETQRNKGNFPGRFSGRQFSNSRSEMNVSTLELGDSALYLCASSFSGPNNEQFFGPGTRLTVL.

This clone was detected only a few times. The chain has TRBV19 and TRBJ1-5; TRBD1 matches 7 bases. The CDR3 is 11 amino acids. The V gene end was trimmed by 10 bases and the J gene end by 7 bases; junction bases not matched to a gene: 4. The germline V gene has CDR1 LNHDA and CDR2 SQIVND (reference sequence). The DNA of the CDR3 is TGTGCCACCTACAGGGGACAGCCCCAGCATTTT. This encodes CATYRGQPQHF.